These 17 T cell receptor beta chains were all obtained from the same sample, sequenced in a study of T cell repertoires in cytomegalovirus infection. TCRdb recomputed calls from the reads with MiXCR, one row per CDR3 protein. This table holds around 900,000 distinct CDR3 sequences, about 33% found once. These receptors lack a known antigen. Here the sequenced sample was cultured CD8+ T cells from PBMCs, taken from culture after CMV antigen stimulation. The receptor set was obtained from a human donor in good health (CMV status not recorded). Some clones in this sample may be carry-over from other donors' samples.

This clonotype was recorded at least ten times. This chain connects TRBV12-3 or TRBV12-4 to TRBJ2-1, with unresolved D. The CDR3 spans 13 residues. Trimming took 4 bases from V and 7 from J, leaving 11 bases between them. The CDR3 loop reads CASSSSGGNEQFF. In DNA, the CDR3 is TGTGCCAGCAGTTCTTCAGGTGGGAATGAGCAGTTCTTC.

The V gene is TRBV6-5, the J gene TRBJ2-3; D unclear. Germline V gene lookup returns CDR1 MNHEY and CDR2 SVGAGI. Trimming left V 2 bases short and J 1 base short, with 10 bases between. The length of the CDR3 is 15 residues. Here the CDR3 DNA reads TGTGCCAGCAGTTACGAAGTTAGGGGCACAGATACGCAGTATTTT. It codes for CASSYEVRGTDTQYF.

This clonotype has just a few counts. The rearrangement links TRBV3-1 to TRBJ2-7; the D gene is possibly TRBD1 (6 bases). Trimming shortened V by 7 bases and J by 3 bases, and 13 bases separated the two germline ends. The germline CDR1 and CDR2 sequences are LGHDT and YNNKEL (reference sequence). The CDR3 totals 13 residues. The CDR3 bases are TGTGCCAGCAAAACGACAGGATACTACGAGCAGTACTTC. Amino acids: CASKTTGYYEQYF.

The rearrangement joins TRBV19 to TRBJ1-1, with 7 bases fitting TRBD1. Germline CDR1 is LNHDA and CDR2 is SQIVND (reference sequence). V shed 1 base, J shed 4 bases, and the junction held 9 bases outside the gene matches. The CDR3 totals 16 residues. Here the CDR3 reads CASSIAQGGRSTEAFF. The DNA for the CDR3 is TGTGCCAGTAGTATAGCCCAGGGGGGCAGAAGCACTGAAGCTTTCTTT.

As concerns this clonotype: Possible read error: a much larger clone is one base away. The CDR3 is CASSLLAGGLIEQFF. The CDR3 DNA follows: TGTGCCAGCAGCTTACTAGCGGGGGGGCTCATTGAGCAGTTCTTC. V gene TRBV11-2 combines with J gene TRBJ2-1; 12 bases are shared with TRBD2. V dropped 2 bases and J dropped 9; count of bases not matched to a gene: 5. Germline CDR1 is SGHAT and CDR2 is FQNNGV. The CDR3 is 15 residues long. Variable domain in full (rest from reference TRBV11-2 and TRBJ2-1): EAGVAQSPRYKIIEKRQSVAFWCNPISGHATLYWYQQILGQGPKLLIQFQNNGVVDDSQLPKDRFSAERLKGVDSTLKIQPAKLEDSAVYLCASSLLAGGLIEQFFGPGTRLTVL.

This clonotype came up many times. V and J are TRBV7-2 and TRBJ1-2; D not resolved. The CDR3 covers 16 residues. V lost 6 bases, J lost 2 bases, and 19 bases lay in between. Germline CDR1 is SGHTA and CDR2 is FQGNSA. The CDR3 bases are TGTGCCAGCAGTTCCTACGACAAATGGATGAACTATGGCTACACCTTC. Encoded protein: CASSSYDKWMNYGYTF.

The rearrangement joins TRBV5-6 to TRBJ2-1; a possible D gene is TRBD1 (5 bases). The V end lost 3 bases, the J end lost 12 bases, and 19 bases lay between the germline ends. The CDR3 extends over 14 amino acids. Germline V gives CDR1 SGHDT, CDR2 YYEEEE. This CDR3 reads CASSSPWGPKGQFF. CDR3 nucleotides: TGTGCCAGCAGCTCCCCGTGGGGCCCCAAGGGGCAGTTCTTC.

V and J are TRBV27 and TRBJ2-2; D not resolved. The CDR3 length is 13 residues. Deletions cut 0 bases from V and 4 bases from J, with 3 bases between. Germline CDR1 reads MNHEY; CDR2 reads SMNVEV (reference sequence). CDR3 in amino acids: CASSLSITGELFF. Written as DNA, the CDR3 is TGTGCCAGCAGTTTATCGATCACCGGGGAGCTGTTTTTT.

V gene TRBV18 combines with J gene TRBJ2-6; D remains unclear. The CDR3 runs 18 residues. Trimming pared 6 bases from V and 3 bases from J, leaving 21 bases between. The germline gives CDR1 KGHSH, CDR2 LQKENI. Here the CDR3 reads CASSQEPLDLFGANVLTF. CDR3 sequence (DNA): TGTGCCAGCTCCCAAGAACCGCTGGACCTCTTTGGGGCCAACGTCCTGACTTTC.

The V call is TRBV19, the J call TRBJ1-2, with D perhaps matching TRBD1 (5 bases). The CDR3 consists of 12 residues. The V and J ends lost 8 bases and 1 base respectively, with 8 bases between them. From germline, CDR1 is LNHDA and CDR2 SQIVND (reference sequence). The CDR3 spells CASEGDNYGYTF. The CDR3 bases are TGTGCCAGTGAAGGGGATAACTATGGCTACACCTTC.

The genes are TRBV6-6 and TRBJ2-7, with D perhaps given as TRBD1 or TRBD2 (5 bases each). Germline loops: CDR1 MNHNY, CDR2 SVGAGI (reference sequence). The CDR3 runs 14 residues. V lost 6 bases and J 3 bases, leaving 15 bases between the germline ends. CDR3 nucleotide sequence: TGTGCCAGCAGGGGCCTCCCTGGGGGCTACGAGCAGTACTTC. Protein product: CASRGLPGGYEQYF.

The chain uses TRBV3-1 and TRBJ1-2; TRBD1 matches at 7 bases. Germline lookup yields CDR1 LGHDT and CDR2 YNNKEL (reference sequence). The CDR3 is made up of 14 amino acids. The J segment lost 8 bases and the V segment lost 3 bases, leaving 9 bases of the junction unmatched. DNA for the CDR3: TGTGCCAGCAGCCACCCAGGGGGTATTTCAGGCTACACCTTC. This gives the protein CASSHPGGISGYTF.

J is TRBJ1-1 and V is TRBV10-3; D might be TRBD1 (6 bases). Germline V gene sequence: CDR1 ENHRY, CDR2 SYGVKD. V lost 4 bases and J 1 base, leaving 10 bases between the germline ends. The CDR3 is made up of 14 amino acids. Written as DNA, the CDR3 is TGTGCCATCAGTGGCCAGGGGAAGAACACTGAAGCTTTCTTT. This translates into CAISGQGKNTEAFF.

J is TRBJ1-1 and V is TRBV4-1; D is uncertain. The CDR3 length is 15 residues. Per germline, CDR1 MGHRA and CDR2 YSYEKL. V lost 2 bases and J lost 4, with 14 bases in between. Here the CDR3 reads CASSQRSTGVTEAFF. The CDR3 DNA is TGCGCCAGCAGCCAAAGGTCGACCGGGGTCACTGAAGCTTTCTTT.

This clonotype showed up many times. The chain joins TRBV11-2 to TRBJ1-2; the match to TRBD1 covers 8 bases. The junction had 12 bases not matched to a gene; V was cut back by 5 bases and J by 1 base. This CDR3 is 17 amino acids long. CDR1 and CDR2 from the germline V gene are SGHAT and FQNNGV. As DNA, the CDR3 is TGTGCCAGCAGCCCCACAGGCAGGGGGCTAAATAACTATGGCTACACCTTC. This gives the protein CASSPTGRGLNNYGYTF.

This clonotype was observed many times. The gene calls are TRBV10-3 and TRBJ2-2; 8 bases fit TRBD1. V gave up 0 bases and J gave up 4 bases; unmatched junction bases: 7. The CDR3 has 17 residues. Germline V gene data show CDR1 as ENHRY and CDR2 as SYGVKD. The CDR3 sequence: CAISESGQEWVTGELFF. The DNA of the CDR3 is TGTGCCATCAGTGAGTCGGGACAGGAATGGGTCACCGGGGAGCTGTTTTTT.

The table lists this clonotype with many counts. The chain recombines TRBV12-3 or TRBV12-4 with TRBJ1-1; tentatively, D is TRBD1 (5 bases). The V gene lost 1 base and the J gene lost 4 bases, with 10 bases spanning the gap. This CDR3 has 14 residues. CDR3 region: CASSLGGVITEAFF. The CDR3 DNA follows: TGTGCCAGCAGTTTAGGGGGGGTAATCACTGAAGCTTTCTTT.